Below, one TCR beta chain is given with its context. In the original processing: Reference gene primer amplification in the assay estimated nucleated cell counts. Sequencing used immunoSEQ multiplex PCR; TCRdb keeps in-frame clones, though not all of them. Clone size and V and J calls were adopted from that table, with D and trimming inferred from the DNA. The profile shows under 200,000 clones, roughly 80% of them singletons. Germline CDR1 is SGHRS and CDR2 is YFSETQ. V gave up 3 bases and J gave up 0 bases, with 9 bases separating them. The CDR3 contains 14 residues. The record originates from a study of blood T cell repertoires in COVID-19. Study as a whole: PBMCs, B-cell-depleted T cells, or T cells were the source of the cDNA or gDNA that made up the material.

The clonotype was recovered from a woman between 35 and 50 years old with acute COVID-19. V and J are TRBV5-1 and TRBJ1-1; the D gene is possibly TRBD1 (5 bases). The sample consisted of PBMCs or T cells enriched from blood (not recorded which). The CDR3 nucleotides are TGCGCCAGCAGCTCAACAGGCCTGAACACTGAAGCTTTCTTT. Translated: CASSSTGLNTEAFF.